The 24 T cell receptor beta chains given below trace back to one sample, sequenced in a study of tumor-infiltrating lymphocytes in primary liver carcinoma. Blood RNA was derived from unsorted whole blood, and germline DNA was extracted too. A primer matching the constant region was used to make TCR beta cDNA from about 500 ng of total RNA. It was through three nested multiplex PCR rounds of slightly modified ARM-PCR that TCR beta libraries arose. Primers for the first two PCR rounds were TRBV1-TRBV30 forward primers and a C-beta reverse primer (around 10 cycles per round). A single record per CDR3 protein comes from TCRdb applying MiXCR to the multiplex PCR reads. Of 190,000 or so distinct CDR3 sequences in the sample, around 60% were seen once. Sequenced input: peripheral blood. Receptor source: an older woman with primary liver carcinoma and hepatitis B virus infection.

There are a few counts of this clonotype. The chain joins TRBV5-1 to TRBJ2-5; TRBD1 might be the D (5 bases). Looked up from germline, CDR1 is SGHRS and CDR2 is YFSETQ. Deletions cut 4 bases from V and 1 base from J, with 8 bases between. The CDR3 runs 13 residues. CDR3 sequence reads: CASSGAVQETQYF. The CDR3 DNA is TGCGCCAGCAGCGGGGCAGTCCAAGAGACCCAGTACTTC.

V gene TRBV11-2 combines with J gene TRBJ2-5; D is unresolved. V dropped 6 bases and J dropped 3 bases, with 11 bases sitting between them. The CDR3 has 13 residues. From germline, CDR1 is SGHAT and CDR2 FQNNGV. CDR3 region: CASSMGLEETQYF. CDR3 sequence (DNA): TGTGCCAGCAGTATGGGCTTAGAAGAGACCCAGTACTTC. Full variable domain (outside the CDR3, taken from reference TRBV11-2 and TRBJ2-5): EAGVAQSPRYKIIEKRQSVAFWCNPISGHATLYWYQQILGQGPKLLIQFQNNGVVDDSQLPKDRFSAERLKGVDSTLKIQPAKLEDSAVYLCASSMGLEETQYFGPGTRLLVL.

This clonotype was picked up many times. This chain uses TRBV6-1 with TRBJ1-4, with 12 bases aligning to TRBD1. This CDR3 comprises 16 residues. The trim removed 5 bases at V and 11 bases at J, leaving 12 bases unmatched. In germline, CDR1 is MNHNS, CDR2 SASEGT. Here the CDR3 DNA reads TGTGCCAGCAGTAGGGACAGGGGGCGCGATACGGAGAAACTGTTTTTT. This translates into CASSRDRGRDTEKLFF.

This clonotype has more than one count but fewer than ten. The chain carries TRBV5-6 and TRBJ2-7; the D is unclear. This CDR3 region has 13 residues. V was shortened by 8 bases and J by 0 bases, with 12 bases between the two germline ends. CDR1 and CDR2 from the germline V gene are SGHDT and YYEEEE. The CDR3 sequence: CARSQASSYEQYF. The CDR3 DNA is TGTGCCAGATCCCAAGCGAGCTCCTACGAGCAGTACTTC.

The rearrangement links TRBV15 to TRBJ1-4; D might be TRBD1 (5 bases). CDR1 is LNHNV and CDR2 is YYDKDF in the germline V gene (reference sequence). The length of the CDR3 is 19 residues. The V gene lost 1 base and the J gene lost 2 bases, with 20 bases spanning the gap. For the CDR3, the DNA is TGTGCCACCAGCAGAGTTGGAGGGGCTGTAGGGTGGACTAATGAAAAACTGTTTTTT. Protein sequence: CATSRVGGAVGWTNEKLFF.

Turning to this clonotype: This clone may be a read error of a much larger clone one base away. The V gene is TRBV5-4, the J gene TRBJ2-5; 7 bases fit TRBD2. V was pared by 5 bases and J by 2 bases, with 12 bases of the junction left unmatched. The CDR3 contains 16 residues. Per germline, CDR1 SGHNT and CDR2 YYREEE (reference sequence). Here the CDR3 DNA reads TGTGCCAGCAGGGACCTCTCGCGGGAGTGGCAAGAGACCCAGTACTTC. Encoded protein: CASRDLSREWQETQYF.

A word on this clonotype: The CDR3 end shows no conserved phenylalanine or tryptophan, and so a read error is likely. V and J are TRBV5-5 and TRBJ2-6, with TRBD1 matching 9 bases. There are 18 residues in the CDR3. The trim removed 2 bases at V and 1 base at J, leaving 7 bases unmatched. The germline CDR1 and CDR2 sequences are SGHKS and YYEKEE (reference sequence). CDR3: CASSFRRDRVSGANVLTI. Here the CDR3 DNA reads TGTGCCAGCAGCTTCCGCCGGGACAGGGTATCTGGGGCCAACGTCCTGACTATC.

This clonotype has just a few counts. The chain has TRBV7-8 and TRBJ2-5, with a weak D call TRBD1 (5 bases). Germline lookup yields CDR1 SGHVS and CDR2 FQNEAQ. This CDR3 contains 16 residues. V lost 2 bases to trimming and J lost 2 bases, with 15 bases between them. The chain's CDR3 is CASSLRGYTQQETQYF. CDR3 nucleotides: TGTGCCAGCAGCTTAAGGGGCTACACCCAACAAGAGACCCAGTACTTC.

In this sample, this clonotype turned up a few times. The V gene is TRBV14, the J gene TRBJ2-2, with 9 positions matching TRBD1. Germline V gene lookup returns CDR1 SGHDN and CDR2 FVKESK. The junction had 6 bases not matched to a gene; V was cut back by 5 bases and J by 2 bases. The length of the CDR3 is 16 residues. CDR3 in amino acids: CASSGWTGVNTGELFF. Written as DNA, the CDR3 is TGTGCCAGCAGCGGATGGACAGGGGTCAACACCGGGGAGCTGTTTTTT. Drawing the rest from reference TRBV14 and TRBJ2-2, the complete variable domain is EAGVTQFPSHSVIEKGQTVTLRCDPISGHDNLYWYRRVMGKEIKFLLHFVKESKQDESGMPNNRFLAERTGGTYSTLKVQPAELEDSGVYFCASSGWTGVNTGELFFGEGSRLTVL.

As to this clonotype: The germline gene is not matched at one end of the junction; a read error may be the cause. This sequence joins TRBV11-2 and TRBJ2-7; possibly TRBD1 or TRBD2 for D (6 bases each). In germline, CDR1 is SGHAT, CDR2 FQNNGV. The CDR3 contains 14 residues. CDR3 in DNA: TGTGCCAGCGGCTCCTGGACAGCGGACTACGAGCGGTACTTC. Translation: CASGSWTADYERYF.

This chain joins TRBV6-2 or TRBV6-3 and TRBJ1-1; a possible D gene is TRBD1 (6 bases). The CDR3 totals 17 residues. CDR1 is MNHEY, CDR2 SVGEGT, per germline. V gave up 7 bases and J gave up 0 bases, with 21 bases separating them. The CDR3 bases are TGTGCCAGCATACCACAGGACAGCGCTCCCATGAACACTGAAGCTTTCTTT. This encodes CASIPQDSAPMNTEAFF.

The gene calls are TRBV24-1 and TRBJ2-7; 8 bases line up with TRBD2. The CDR3 length is 16 residues. With V trimmed by 9 bases and J by 0 bases, 12 bases remained unmatched. Per germline, CDR1 KGHDR and CDR2 SFDVKD. CDR3 sequence: CATAWTSRDSSYEQYF. CDR3 DNA: TGTGCCACCGCTTGGACTAGCAGGGATAGCTCCTACGAGCAGTACTTC.

This rearrangement joins TRBV4-1 to TRBJ2-2, with TRBD1 matching 7 bases. Looked up from germline, CDR1 is MGHRA and CDR2 is YSYEKL. V dropped 1 base and J dropped 4; count of bases not matched to a gene: 6. The CDR3 has 16 amino acids. In DNA form, the CDR3 reads TGCGCCAGCAGCCAAGGACAGGGTGGTGGCACCGGGGAGCTGTTTTTT. This encodes CASSQGQGGGTGELFF.

Concerning this clonotype itself: One junction end does not reproduce the germline sequence, and a read error may be involved. V is TRBV4-2 and J is TRBJ1-5; TRBD1 matches at 7 bases. This CDR3 comprises 15 residues. Germline CDR1 is LGHNA and CDR2 is YNFKEQ. In DNA form, the CDR3 reads TGTGCCATCAGCCTCGACAGGGTTGGCAATCAGCCCCAGCATTTT. This encodes CAISLDRVGNQPQHF.

This clonotype was counted ten times or more. The chain has TRBV4-2 and TRBJ2-1, with 12 bases identical to TRBD2. Trimming took 0 bases from V and 9 from J; bases not matched to a gene: 6. Germline loops: CDR1 LGHNA, CDR2 YNFKEQ. CDR3 length: 16 amino acids. The CDR3 loop reads CASSQEASGRASEQFF. The CDR3 nucleotides read TGTGCCAGCAGCCAAGAAGCTAGCGGGAGGGCCTCTGAGCAGTTCTTC.

Comments on this clonotype: The junction does not match germline at one end; this may be a read error. The chain has TRBV6-1 and TRBJ2-7, with no clear D. Germline V gene data show CDR1 as MNHNS and CDR2 as SASEGT. The CDR3 is made up of 13 amino acids. In DNA, the CDR3 is TGTGTCAGCAGTTACTCGAAGGGATCCGACCAGTACTTC. Translated, it gives CVSSYSKGSDQYF.

Many counts were recorded for this clonotype. The rearrangement links TRBV11-3 to TRBJ1-2; 9 nucleotides line up with TRBD1. V shed 2 bases and J 4 bases; nucleotides not matched to a gene: 20. Per germline, CDR1 SGHNT and CDR2 YENEEA. This CDR3 has 20 residues. The CDR3 coding sequence is TGTGCCAGCAGCTTAACATATATACCGGGACAGGGAAGGGCTTCCTATGGCTACACCTTC. Translated: CASSLTYIPGQGRASYGYTF.

This clonotype was seen a handful of times. The chain employs TRBV7-9 and TRBJ2-2; D remains ambiguous. V was trimmed by 1 base and J by 3 bases, leaving 9 bases between them. Germline V lookup: CDR1 SEHNR, CDR2 FQNEAQ (reference sequence). The CDR3 consists of 15 residues. The CDR3 is CASSLVSLDTGELFF. For the CDR3, the DNA is TGTGCCAGCAGCTTAGTCAGTCTTGACACCGGGGAGCTGTTTTTT.

This clonotype was found many times. The chain joins TRBV4-1 to TRBJ2-1, with 8 bases identical to TRBD2. After removal of 3 bases from V and 8 bases from J, the junction contained 9 bases not matched to a gene. CDR1 and CDR2 (germline): MGHRA, YSYEKL. The CDR3 spans 15 residues. Here the CDR3 reads CASSHPPGGVDEQFF. In DNA form, the CDR3 reads TGCGCCAGCAGCCACCCTCCCGGGGGGGTCGATGAGCAGTTCTTC.

The rearrangement uses TRBV4-2 and TRBJ1-4; TRBD1 aligns across 11 bases. This CDR3 comprises 15 residues. Germline values: CDR1 LGHNA, CDR2 YNFKEQ. The junction had 8 bases not matched to a gene; V was cut back by 4 bases and J by 10 bases. CDR3 bases: TGTGCCAGCAGCCGAGTGGACAGGGGGCGAGGAAAACTGTTTTTT. This sequence encodes CASSRVDRGRGKLFF.

Regarding this clonotype: A read error may produce the germline difference seen at one junction end. The chain uses TRBV6-5 and TRBJ2-7; 7 bases fit TRBD1. Germline lookup yields CDR1 MNHEY and CDR2 SVGAGI. The CDR3 runs 15 residues. The CDR3 is CATSEKGAPYNEQYF. Here the CDR3 DNA reads TGTGCCACCAGTGAGAAGGGGGCCCCCTACAACGAGCAGTACTTC.

This clonotype has a count of ten or more. The gene calls are TRBV7-8 and TRBJ2-3, with 10 bases lining up with TRBD2. CDR1 and CDR2 from the germline V gene are SGHVS and FQNEAQ. The CDR3 runs 18 residues. V trimming: 5 bases; J trimming: 7 bases; junction bases outside the gene matches: 18. CDR3 bases: TGTGCCAGCAGCCCTTTAGCGGGAGGCCCATACGGCAGGAATACGCAGTATTTT. Translating it yields CASSPLAGGPYGRNTQYF.

The rearrangement links TRBV19 to TRBJ2-3, with 9 bases aligning to TRBD1. CDR3 size: 14 residues. The germline gives CDR1 LNHDA, CDR2 SQIVND (reference sequence). Trimming removed 4 bases from V and 6 bases from J; junction bases left unmatched: 5. This CDR3 is CASSTTGGRDTQYF. In DNA, the CDR3 is TGTGCCAGTAGTACAACAGGGGGCAGGGATACGCAGTATTTT.

Worth noting for this clonotype: This may stem from a read error, because a much larger clone lies one nucleotide away. This chain connects TRBV6-5 to TRBJ2-1; TRBD1 might be the D (6 bases). Between the trimmed V and J ends, which lost 7 bases and 7 bases, there was a span of 14 bases. The germline CDR1 and CDR2 sequences are MNHEY and SVGAGI. The CDR3 length is 13 residues. This CDR3 is CASNTGPRNEQFF. The CDR3, as DNA: TGTGCCAGCAATACAGGGCCAAGGAATGAGCAGTTCTTC.